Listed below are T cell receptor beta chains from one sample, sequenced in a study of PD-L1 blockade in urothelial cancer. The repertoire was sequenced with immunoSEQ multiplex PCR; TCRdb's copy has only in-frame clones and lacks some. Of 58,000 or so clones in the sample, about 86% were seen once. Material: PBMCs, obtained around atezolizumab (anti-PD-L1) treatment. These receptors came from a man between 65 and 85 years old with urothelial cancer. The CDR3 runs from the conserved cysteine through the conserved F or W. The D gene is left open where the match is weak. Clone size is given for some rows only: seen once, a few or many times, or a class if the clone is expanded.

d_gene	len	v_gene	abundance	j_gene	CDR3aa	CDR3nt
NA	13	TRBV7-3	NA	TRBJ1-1	CASSYGGSTEAFF	TGTGCCAGCAGTTATGGGGGGTCCACTGAAGCTTTCTTT
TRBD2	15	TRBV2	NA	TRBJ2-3	CASSESRESTDTQYF	TGTGCCAGCAGTGAGTCGCGGGAGAGTACAGATACGCAGTATTTT
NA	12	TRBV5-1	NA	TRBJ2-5	CASSLAEETQYF	TGCGCCAGCAGCTTGGCAGAAGAGACCCAGTACTTC
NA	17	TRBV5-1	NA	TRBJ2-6	CASSLEPEISGANVLTF	TGCGCCAGCAGCTTGGAACCGGAGATCTCTGGGGCCAACGTCCTGACTTTC
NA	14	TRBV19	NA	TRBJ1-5	CASSVGEPNQPQHF	TGTGCCAGTAGTGTCGGGGAACCCAATCAGCCCCAGCATTTT
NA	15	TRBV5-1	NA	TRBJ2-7	CASSPNGQYSDEQYF	TGCGCCAGCAGCCCTAACGGGCAGTATAGCGACGAGCAGTACTTC
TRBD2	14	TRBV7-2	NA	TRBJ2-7	CASRGTSGSYEQYF	TGTGCCAGCAGGGGTACTAGCGGGAGCTACGAGCAGTACTTC
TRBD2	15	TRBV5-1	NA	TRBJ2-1	CASSSTLTSRNEQFF	TGCGCCAGCAGCTCCACCTTGACTAGCAGGAATGAGCAGTTCTTC
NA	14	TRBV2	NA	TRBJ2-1	CASRKDITYNEQFF	TGTGCCAGCAGGAAAGACATAACCTACAATGAGCAGTTCTTC
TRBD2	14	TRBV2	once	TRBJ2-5	CASRGLAAQETQYF	TGTGCCAGCAGGGGGCTAGCGGCCCAAGAGACCCAGTACTTC
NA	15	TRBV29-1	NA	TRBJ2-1	CSVLHRDSSYNEQFF	TGCAGCGTCCTACACAGGGATTCATCCTACAATGAGCAGTTCTTC
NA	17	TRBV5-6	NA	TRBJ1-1	CASSLRGSVVRETEAFF	TGTGCCAGCAGCCTAAGGGGGAGTGTAGTTCGCGAAACTGAAGCTTTCTTT
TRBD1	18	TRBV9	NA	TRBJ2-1	CASSVSTDGDRRTDEQFF	TGTGCCAGCAGCGTATCGACGGACGGGGACAGACGAACTGATGAGCAGTTCTTC
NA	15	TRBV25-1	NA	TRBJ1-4	CASSEYKGGHEKLFF	TGTGCCAGCAGTGAATATAAGGGCGGGCATGAAAAACTGTTTTTT
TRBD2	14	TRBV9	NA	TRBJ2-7	CASSGEGLAGRQYF	TGTGCCAGCAGCGGAGAGGGACTAGCGGGAAGGCAGTACTTC
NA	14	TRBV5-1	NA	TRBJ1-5	CASSPTGNNQPQHF	TGCGCCAGCAGCCCTACAGGGAACAATCAGCCCCAGCATTTT
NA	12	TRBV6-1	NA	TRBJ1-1	CASRRRAGEAFF	TGTGCCAGCAGAAGAAGGGCAGGGGAAGCTTTCTTT
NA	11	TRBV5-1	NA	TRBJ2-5	CASSREETQYF	TGCGCCAGCAGCCGTGAAGAGACCCAGTACTTC
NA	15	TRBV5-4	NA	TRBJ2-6	CASSIIGAGANVLTF	TGTGCCAGCAGCATCATTGGGGCGGGGGCCAACGTCCTGACTTTC
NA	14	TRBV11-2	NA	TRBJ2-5	CASSVAGGQETQYF	TGTGCCAGCAGCGTAGCCGGAGGCCAAGAGACCCAGTACTTC
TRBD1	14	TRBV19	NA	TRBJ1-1	CASSHDRGSTEAFF	TGTGCCAGTAGCCACGACAGGGGGAGCACTGAAGCTTTCTTT
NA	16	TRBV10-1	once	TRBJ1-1	CASKNRSFEMNTEAFF	TGCGCCAGCAAAAACAGGAGCTTCGAAATGAACACTGAAGCTTTCTTT
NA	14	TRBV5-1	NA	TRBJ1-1	CASSLVTGQSEAFF	TGCGCCAGCAGCTTGGTGACAGGCCAATCTGAAGCTTTCTTT
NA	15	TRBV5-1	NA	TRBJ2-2	CASSDQGDSTGELFF	TGCGCCAGCAGCGACCAGGGTGATAGCACCGGGGAGCTGTTTTTT
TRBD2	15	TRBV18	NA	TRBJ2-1	CASSPPPGLLDEQFF	TGTGCCAGCTCCCCCCCGCCGGGACTACTGGATGAGCAGTTCTTC
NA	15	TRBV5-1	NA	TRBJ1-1	CASSLTQGKGTEAFF	TGCGCCAGCAGCCTAACCCAGGGGAAAGGTACTGAAGCTTTCTTT
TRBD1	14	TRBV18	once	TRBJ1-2	CASSRNPDREGYTF	TGTGCCAGCTCACGCAATCCGGACAGGGAAGGCTACACCTTC
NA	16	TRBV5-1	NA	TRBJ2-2	CASSPTQGQNTGELFF	TGCGCCAGCAGCCCGACCCAGGGACAGAACACCGGGGAGCTGTTTTTT
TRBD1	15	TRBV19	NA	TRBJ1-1	CASSIGPTRGTEAFF	TGTGCCAGTAGTATAGGGCCGACCAGGGGGACTGAAGCTTTCTTT
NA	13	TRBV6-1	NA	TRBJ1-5	CASSTGSNQPQHF	TGTGCCAGCTCCACAGGGAGCAATCAGCCCCAGCATTTT
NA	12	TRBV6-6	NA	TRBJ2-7	CASSSDRRQQYF	TGTGCCAGCAGTTCCGACAGGAGGCAGCAGTACTTC
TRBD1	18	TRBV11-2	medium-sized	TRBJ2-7	CASSSQNSHRGRPYEQYF	TGTGCCAGCAGCTCCCAGAATAGCCACAGGGGCCGTCCCTACGAGCAGTACTTC
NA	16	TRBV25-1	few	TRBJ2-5	CASSDQLVGGRETQYF	TGTGCCAGCAGTGATCAACTCGTGGGGGGGCGGGAGACCCAGTACTTC
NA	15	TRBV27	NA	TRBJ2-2	CASSSVNANTGELFF	TGTGCCAGCAGCTCAGTGAACGCGAACACCGGGGAGCTGTTTTTT
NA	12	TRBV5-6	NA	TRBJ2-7	CASSFQRYEQYF	TGTGCCAGCAGCTTCCAGCGCTACGAGCAGTACTTC
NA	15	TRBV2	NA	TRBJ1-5	CARVRDLPRGQPQHF	TGTGCCAGAGTCAGGGACCTACCGCGGGGTCAGCCCCAGCATTTT
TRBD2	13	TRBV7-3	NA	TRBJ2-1	CASSSGGEGEQFF	TGTGCCAGCAGCTCCGGGGGGGAGGGTGAGCAGTTCTTC
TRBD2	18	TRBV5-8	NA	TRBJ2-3	CASSSAELAGGQSDTQYF	TGTGCCAGCAGCTCTGCCGAACTAGCGGGAGGGCAGTCAGATACGCAGTATTTT
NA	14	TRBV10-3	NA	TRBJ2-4	CAIREDSASTIQYF	TGTGCCATCAGAGAGGATAGCGCCTCAACCATTCAGTACTTC
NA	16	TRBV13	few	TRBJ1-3	CASSLGAREPGNTIYF	TGTGCCAGCAGCTTAGGGGCTCGGGAGCCTGGAAACACCATATATTTT
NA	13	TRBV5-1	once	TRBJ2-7	CASSLVSSYEQYF	TGCGCCAGCAGCTTAGTGAGCTCCTACGAGCAGTACTTC
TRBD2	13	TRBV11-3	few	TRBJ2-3	CASGTSGLDTQYF	TGTGCCAGCGGGACTAGCGGCTTAGATACGCAGTATTTT
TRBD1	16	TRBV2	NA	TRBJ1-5	CASSGDRGEGNQPQHF	TGTGCCAGCAGTGGGGACAGGGGAGAAGGCAATCAGCCCCAGCATTTT
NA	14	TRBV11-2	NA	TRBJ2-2	CASYPVLDTGELFF	TGTGCCAGCTACCCGGTTCTGGACACCGGGGAGCTGTTTTTT
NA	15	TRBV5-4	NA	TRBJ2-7	CASSLSSGQTYEQYF	TGTGCCAGCAGCTTGAGTAGCGGCCAAACCTACGAGCAGTACTTC
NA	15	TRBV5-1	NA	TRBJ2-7	CASSLSGALGGEQYF	TGCGCCAGCAGCTTGTCGGGCGCTTTGGGGGGAGAGCAGTACTTC
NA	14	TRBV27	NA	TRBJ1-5	CASSSEVGNQPQHF	TGTGCCAGCAGTTCAGAGGTCGGAAATCAGCCCCAGCATTTT
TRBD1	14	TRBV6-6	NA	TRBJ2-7	CASSYRQGANEQYF	TGTGCCAGCAGTTACCGACAGGGGGCCAACGAGCAGTACTTC
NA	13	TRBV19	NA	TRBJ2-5	CASSIRGEETQYF	TGTGCCAGTAGTATCAGGGGGGAAGAGACCCAGTACTTC
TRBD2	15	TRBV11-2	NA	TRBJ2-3	CASSQLAGGQDTQYF	TGTGCCAGCAGCCAGCTAGCGGGAGGTCAAGATACGCAGTATTTT
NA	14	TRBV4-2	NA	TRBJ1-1	CASSYLAVNTEAFF	TGTGCCAGCAGTTATCTGGCGGTGAACACTGAAGCTTTCTTT